Presented here are 3 T cell receptor beta chains from one specimen sequenced in a study of OX40 agonist ivuxolimab in advanced cancers. The repertoire was sequenced with immunoSEQ multiplex PCR; TCRdb's copy has only in-frame clones and lacks some. The profile shows just under 35,000 clones, around 92% of them singletons. Sample: CD4+ or CD8+ T cells sorted from blood, taken in a trial of the OX40 agonist ivuxolimab. The receptors stem from an adult with an advanced solid tumor such as melanoma, head and neck, liver or kidney cancer.

This clone was recorded only once. The chain links TRBV2 to TRBJ2-1; 9 bases are a match to TRBD2. The CDR3 has 16 residues. Germline CDR1 SNHLY, CDR2 FYNNEI. V trimming: 1 base; J trimming: 8 bases; junction bases outside the gene matches: 9. CDR3 protein: CASSEELAGLGDEQFF. CDR3 sequence (DNA): TGTGCCAGCAGTGAAGAACTAGCGGGCCTCGGCGATGAGCAGTTCTTC.

The chain couples TRBV6-1 to TRBJ2-5; no definite D call. Germline V gene data show CDR1 as MNHNS and CDR2 as SASEGT. There are 16 residues in the CDR3. Deletions cut 1 base from V and 5 bases from J, with 17 bases between. In DNA form, the CDR3 reads TGTGCCAGCAGTGAAGACCACCGGACGGTGGGGGAGACCCAGTACTTC. Amino acids: CASSEDHRTVGETQYF.

The gene calls are TRBV28 and TRBJ2-5; D not resolved. The V gene's germline CDR1 is MDHEN and CDR2 SYDVKM. The CDR3 consists of 11 residues. V gave up 4 bases and J gave up 4 bases, with 4 bases separating them. For the CDR3, the DNA is TGTGCCAGCAGTTGGGGAGAGACCCAGTACTTC. Translation: CASSWGETQYF.